The 31 T cell receptor beta chains presented below share a single source sample, sequenced in a study of cytomegalovirus exposure and HLA in healthy donors. Data came from immunoSEQ multiplex PCR; TCRdb stores just in-frame clones and leaves some out. The table records fewer than 150,000 clones, more than 70% of them present only once. Sequencing was done on a sample of PBMCs. These receptor sequences come from a man aged 18 to 29 in good health and CMV-seronegative.

This clone is a singleton in its sample. This sequence joins TRBV19 and TRBJ2-7; 7 bases match TRBD2. Germline V gives CDR1 LNHDA, CDR2 SQIVND (reference sequence). The CDR3 extends over 15 amino acids. V was pared by 3 bases and J by 3 bases, with 8 bases of the junction left unmatched. For the CDR3, the DNA is TGTGCCAGTAGTATTGGGAGCGGGACCGTCTACGAGCAGTACTTC. As protein: CASSIGSGTVYEQYF.

The V gene is TRBV29-1, the J gene TRBJ1-2; tentative D call: TRBD1 (6 bases). Trimming left V 7 bases short and J 4 bases short, with 13 bases between. In germline, CDR1 is SQVTM, CDR2 ANQGSEA. CDR3 length: 12 residues. CDR3 sequence (DNA): TGCAGCGCCGAGGGACAAATCTATGGCTACACCTTC. It codes for CSAEGQIYGYTF.

CDR3 protein: CASKGQGTNSGANVLTF. The CDR3 bases are TGCGCCAGCAAAGGACAGGGGACCAACTCTGGGGCCAACGTCCTGACTTTC. The chain combines TRBV5-1 with TRBJ2-6; 9 bases match TRBD1. The junction had 7 bases not matched to a gene; V was cut back by 6 bases and J by 0 bases. Germline V gene sequence: CDR1 SGHRS, CDR2 YFSETQ. This CDR3 is 17 amino acids long.

The rearrangement links TRBV11-2 to TRBJ1-3; D gene ambiguous. Trimming shortened V by 5 bases and J by 2 bases, and 10 bases separated the two germline ends. The CDR3 extends over 14 amino acids. From germline, CDR1 is SGHAT and CDR2 FQNNGV. The CDR3 nucleotides read TGTGCCAGCAGCATCGTAACGGCTGGAAACACCATATATTTT. Translation gives CASSIVTAGNTIYF.

The rearrangement joins TRBV27 to TRBJ1-2, with a tentative D call TRBD1 (5 bases). Trimming cost V 2 bases and J 4 bases, with 14 bases left between them. This CDR3 contains 15 residues. From germline, CDR1 is MNHEY and CDR2 SMNVEV (reference sequence). Here the CDR3 reads CASSLGGSPLYGYTF. CDR3 in DNA: TGTGCCAGCAGTTTAGGGGGGTCTCCCCTCTATGGCTACACCTTC.

As for this clone: The same CDR3 is also encoded by other DNA sequences in this sample. V usage is TRBV30 and J usage is TRBJ1-3, with D unresolved. The CDR3 contains 13 residues. Germline CDR1 and CDR2: GTSNPN and SVGIG (reference sequence). Trimming took 3 bases from V and 0 from J, leaving 6 bases between them. The CDR3 coding sequence is TGTGCCTGGAGCGGGTCCTCTGGAAACACCATATATTTT. Its protein product is CAWSGSSGNTIYF.

The V and J genes are TRBV11-2 and TRBJ2-1; 8 positions agree with TRBD1. This CDR3 contains 16 residues. Losses at the gene ends were 1 base for V and 1 base for J; bases not matched to a gene: 3. The germline V gene encodes CDR1 SGHAT and CDR2 FQNNGV. CDR3 DNA sequence: TGTGCCAGCAGCTTAGGCGGGACAGGATCCTACAATGAGCAGTTCTTC. Amino acid sequence: CASSLGGTGSYNEQFF.

The rearrangement uses TRBV5-6 and TRBJ2-1; TRBD1 aligns across 8 bases. Germline lookup yields CDR1 SGHDT and CDR2 YYEEEE. The length of the CDR3 is 14 residues. With 4 bases clipped from V and 2 bases from J, the junction kept 2 bases outside the gene matches. The CDR3 loop reads CASSPTGAYNEQFF. As DNA, the CDR3 is TGTGCCAGCAGCCCGACAGGGGCCTACAATGAGCAGTTCTTC.

CDR3 loop: CASRDSSSGANVLTF. CDR3 nucleotides: TGTGCCAGCAGGGACTCAAGCTCTGGGGCCAACGTCCTGACTTTC. The chain uses TRBV6-5 and TRBJ2-6, with a weak D call TRBD2 (5 bases). CDR3 length: 15 residues. Germline V gene data show CDR1 as MNHEY and CDR2 as SVGAGI. V lost 6 bases and J 0 bases, leaving 9 bases between the germline ends.

The rearrangement links TRBV10-3 to TRBJ2-7, with 7 bases aligning to TRBD1. The V gene's germline CDR1 is ENHRY and CDR2 SYGVKD. V dropped 10 bases and J dropped 2; count of bases not matched to a gene: 5. The CDR3 is 12 amino acids. The DNA of the CDR3 is TGTGCCACCTGGGGACAGACCTACGAGCAGTACTTC. Its translation: CATWGQTYEQYF.

V is TRBV6-6 and J is TRBJ2-7, with 10 nucleotides matching TRBD1. This CDR3 region has 14 residues. Germline assignment: CDR1 MNHNY and CDR2 SVGAGI (reference sequence). The V gene end was trimmed by 4 bases and the J gene end by 3 bases; junction bases not matched to a gene: 3. CDR3 nucleotide sequence: TGTGCCAGCAGTTGGACAGGGGGAGGCTACGAGCAGTACTTC. Translating gives CASSWTGGGYEQYF.

The chain joins TRBV10-3 to TRBJ1-1; D is unresolved. Germline-derived CDR1 and CDR2 are ENHRY and SYGVKD. The CDR3 consists of 14 residues. The V end lost 3 bases, the J end lost 1 base, and 9 bases lay between the germline ends. The CDR3 DNA is TGTGCCATCAGTGATAGGCGGGGGAACACTGAAGCTTTCTTT. Its translation is CAISDRRGNTEAFF.

This rearrangement joins TRBV5-6 to TRBJ2-6, with D possibly TRBD1 on 5 matching bases. With 0 bases removed from V and 0 bases from J, the gap between germline ends came to 10 bases. Germline V gene data show CDR1 as SGHDT and CDR2 as YYEEEE. This CDR3 spans 17 amino acids. CDR3 nucleotide sequence: TGTGCCAGCAGCTTGGCAGGGATAAGCTCTGGGGCCAACGTCCTGACTTTC. Protein product: CASSLAGISSGANVLTF.

The chain is built from TRBV6-1 and TRBJ1-3; 11 nucleotides agree with TRBD1. V shed 7 bases and J 6 bases; nucleotides not matched to a gene: 5. The CDR3 runs 14 residues. CDR1 MNHNS and CDR2 SASEGT come from the germline V gene. As DNA, the CDR3 is TGTGCCAGCATTCCGGGACAGGGGGTAAACACCATATATTTT. Amino acid sequence: CASIPGQGVNTIYF.

This rearrangement joins TRBV5-5 to TRBJ1-5; the match to TRBD1 covers 10 bases. The CDR3 spans 16 residues. V shed 5 bases and J 4 bases; nucleotides not matched to a gene: 9. Germline V CDR1 and CDR2: SGHKS, YYEKEE (reference sequence). The CDR3 here is CASSQTPGQGNQPQHF. DNA of the CDR3: TGTGCCAGCAGTCAAACACCGGGACAGGGGAATCAGCCCCAGCATTTT.

The J gene is TRBJ2-3, the V gene TRBV10-3; weak D call: TRBD2 (6 bases). This CDR3 has 15 residues. Germline V CDR1 and CDR2: ENHRY, SYGVKD. The V and J ends lost 5 bases and 2 bases respectively, with 14 bases between them. The CDR3 is CAISSGDGYTDTQYF. As DNA, the CDR3 is TGTGCCATCAGTTCGGGGGACGGATACACAGATACGCAGTATTTT.

The table lists this clone with a count of one. DNA of the CDR3: TGCGCCAGCAGCCTGTCCCGGGACAGTGATGAAGCTTTCTTT. It codes for CASSLSRDSDEAFF. The V gene is TRBV5-1, the J gene TRBJ1-1, with TRBD1 matching 7 bases. The trim removed 4 bases at V and 7 bases at J, leaving 10 bases unmatched. The CDR3 totals 14 residues. Germline-derived CDR1 and CDR2 are SGHRS and YFSETQ.

This clone has a single count. The chain has TRBV6-5 and TRBJ1-1; unclear D gene. The CDR3 extends over 16 amino acids. Germline V gene lookup returns CDR1 MNHEY and CDR2 SVGAGI. The V end lost 2 bases, the J end lost 1 base, and 14 bases lay between the germline ends. The chain's CDR3 is CASSYASPGGNTEAFF. CDR3 nucleotide sequence: TGTGCCAGCAGTTACGCCTCCCCGGGAGGGAACACTGAAGCTTTCTTT.

The chain uses TRBV4-2 and TRBJ2-3; 13 bases match TRBD2. Germline values: CDR1 LGHNA, CDR2 YNFKEQ. The CDR3 runs 17 residues. Trimming cost V 0 bases and J 6 bases; bases outside gene matches: 6. The chain's CDR3 is CASSQDTLAGGSDTQYF. The CDR3 DNA reads TGTGCCAGCAGCCAAGATACACTAGCGGGGGGGTCTGATACGCAGTATTTT.

This chain uses TRBV18 with TRBJ2-7, with 14 nucleotides matching TRBD2. With 6 bases clipped from V and 0 bases from J, the junction kept 4 bases outside the gene matches. The CDR3 length is 16 residues. Looked up from germline, CDR1 is KGHSH and CDR2 is LQKENI. CDR3 loop: CASSGGTSGSSYEQYF. The CDR3, as DNA: TGTGCCAGCTCGGGGGGGACTAGCGGGAGCTCCTACGAGCAGTACTTC.

This chain connects TRBV30 to TRBJ2-7; D is possibly TRBD1 (6 bases). The CDR3 runs 14 residues. V lost 2 bases and J lost 2, with 13 bases in between. CDR1 and CDR2 (germline): GTSNPN, SVGIG (reference sequence). The CDR3 loop is CAWSKGHDTYEQYF. CDR3 nucleotides: TGTGCCTGGAGTAAGGGACATGACACCTACGAGCAGTACTTC.

Only a few counts were recorded for this clone. The chain recombines TRBV14 with TRBJ1-6; 10 positions match TRBD1. There are 15 residues in the CDR3. Germline V gene sequence: CDR1 SGHDN, CDR2 FVKESK. V was pared by 4 bases and J by 10 bases, with 7 bases of the junction left unmatched. This CDR3 reads CASSPNLGQGSPLHF. In nucleotides, the CDR3 is TGTGCCAGCAGCCCTAACCTGGGACAGGGGTCACCCCTCCACTTT.

The chain recombines TRBV6-6 with TRBJ2-1, with 8 bases fitting TRBD1. The CDR3 totals 16 residues. The V and J ends lost 1 base and 1 base, in that order; junction bases with no gene match: 3. CDR1 and CDR2 (germline): MNHNY, SVGAGI (reference sequence). The CDR3 here is CASSYFQGASYNEQFF. In nucleotides, the CDR3 is TGTGCCAGCAGTTACTTCCAGGGGGCATCCTACAATGAGCAGTTCTTC.

The V gene is TRBV19, the J gene TRBJ2-1, with a tentative D call TRBD2 (6 bases). V was pared by 5 bases and J by 3 bases, with 23 bases between. Germline values: CDR1 LNHDA, CDR2 SQIVND (reference sequence). This CDR3 is built from 18 residues. The CDR3 DNA is TGTGCCAGTAGTGCCCATAAACTAGCTCCTGATTACTACAATGAGCAGTTCTTC. Protein product: CASSAHKLAPDYYNEQFF.

The chain has TRBV5-1 and TRBJ1-3; weak D call: TRBD1 (6 bases). Germline CDR1 reads SGHRS; CDR2 reads YFSETQ. Trimming removed 0 bases at V and 4 bases at J, with 14 bases between. The CDR3 covers 16 residues. This chain's CDR3 is CASSLAAAGAGNTIYF. CDR3 nucleotides: TGCGCCAGCAGCTTGGCCGCGGCAGGGGCCGGAAACACCATATATTTT. The variable domain in full, with the rest retrieved from reference TRBV5-1 and TRBJ1-3, is KAGVTQTPRYLIKTRGQQVTLSCSPISGHRSVSWYQQTPGQGLQFLFEYFSETQRNKGNFPGRFSGRQFSNSRSEMNVSTLELGDSALYLCASSLAAAGAGNTIYFGEGSWLTVV.

The gene calls are TRBV6-1 and TRBJ2-7, with 7 bases fitting TRBD2. V shed 4 bases and J 9 bases; nucleotides not matched to a gene: 15. Germline V gene sequence: CDR1 MNHNS, CDR2 SASEGT. CDR3 length equals 15 residues. CDR3 residues: CASSVSGGMIEGQYF. The DNA for the CDR3 is TGTGCCAGCAGTGTTTCCGGGGGGATGATTGAGGGGCAGTACTTC.

The V and J genes are TRBV7-9 and TRBJ1-2; weak D call: TRBD1 (5 bases). The CDR3 loop spans 13 amino acids. Trimming took off 3 bases at V and 3 bases at J, with 8 bases between the two ends. Per the germline V gene, CDR1 is SEHNR and CDR2 is FQNEAQ (reference sequence). DNA for the CDR3: TGTGCCAGCAGCTTGCGGGACGACTATGGCTACACCTTC. It translates to CASSLRDDYGYTF.

The chain carries TRBV19 and TRBJ2-7; perhaps TRBD2 as D (5 bases). CDR3 length: 13 amino acids. The germline V gene encodes CDR1 LNHDA and CDR2 SQIVND (reference sequence). V was trimmed by 3 bases and J by 6 bases, leaving 12 bases between them. CDR3 nucleotides: TGTGCCAGTAGTATCATCGGGGTCCGCGAGCAGTACTTC. Translated: CASSIIGVREQYF.

The chain couples TRBV11-2 to TRBJ2-5; 8 nucleotides line up with TRBD2. This CDR3 spans 16 amino acids. Looked up from germline, CDR1 is SGHAT and CDR2 is FQNNGV. Trimming took 5 bases from V and 8 from J; bases not matched to a gene: 16. The CDR3 is CASSQIAGPPRVTQYF. The DNA for the CDR3 is TGTGCCAGCAGCCAGATAGCGGGGCCGCCCCGAGTTACCCAGTACTTC.

There are a few counts of this clone. This chain joins TRBV5-1 and TRBJ1-5; D unclear. This CDR3 is built from 14 residues. V lost 7 bases, J lost 4 bases, and 15 bases lay in between. Germline loops: CDR1 SGHRS, CDR2 YFSETQ. This chain's CDR3 is CASDPGPLNQPQHF. CDR3 sequence (DNA): TGCGCCAGCGATCCCGGTCCTTTGAATCAGCCCCAGCATTTT.

The chain joins TRBV5-1 to TRBJ2-3; 7 nucleotides agree with TRBD2. The CDR3 contains 14 residues. V lost 10 bases, J lost 1 base, and 9 bases stayed unmatched. Looked up from germline, CDR1 is SGHRS and CDR2 is YFSETQ. CDR3 amino acids: CASGEGLRTDTQYF. The CDR3 bases are TGCGCCTCGGGGGAGGGGCTTCGCACAGATACGCAGTATTTT.